This passage covers 22 T cell receptor beta chains from one sample sequenced in a study of OX40 agonist ivuxolimab in advanced cancers. The table came from immunoSEQ multiplex PCR; TCRdb's copy has only in-frame clones and leaves some out. The profile covers about 50,000 clones, with around 90% appearing a single time and 6% to 8% taken by the ten largest. The specimen comprised CD4+ or CD8+ T cells sorted from blood, sampled in a trial of the OX40 agonist ivuxolimab. These receptors originate from an adult with an advanced solid tumor such as melanoma, head and neck, liver or kidney cancer.

The chain joins TRBV10-2 to TRBJ2-7; D is unclear. Deletions cut 3 bases from V and 0 bases from J, with 9 bases between. CDR3 length: 14 residues. The germline V gene encodes CDR1 WSHSY and CDR2 SAAADI. CDR3 residues: CASSELDLSYEQYF. The CDR3 nucleotides are TGCGCCAGCAGTGAATTGGACCTCTCCTACGAGCAGTACTTC.

The rearrangement uses TRBV6-1 and TRBJ2-7; perhaps TRBD1 as D (6 bases). The CDR3 is 15 residues long. Germline CDR1 MNHNS, CDR2 SASEGT. Trimming left V 6 bases short and J 1 base short, with 16 bases between. The CDR3 sequence: CASSQLGTPSYEQYF. In DNA, the CDR3 is TGTGCCAGCAGCCAACTGGGGACACCATCCTACGAGCAGTACTTC.

The J gene is TRBJ2-2, the V gene TRBV2; maybe TRBD1 (5 bases). The CDR3 has 14 amino acids. V was shortened by 7 bases and J by 0 bases, with 9 bases between the two germline ends. CDR1 and CDR2 from the germline V gene are SNHLY and FYNNEI. The CDR3 region is CASMNRTNTGELFF. CDR3 coding DNA: TGTGCCAGCATGAACAGGACGAACACCGGGGAGCTGTTTTTT.

This chain links TRBV7-9 with TRBJ1-2; 9 nucleotides line up with TRBD1. The CDR3 has 14 amino acids. Germline V lookup: CDR1 SEHNR, CDR2 FQNEAQ (reference sequence). Trimming took 5 bases from V and 6 from J; bases not matched to a gene: 7. For the CDR3, the DNA is TGTGCCAGCAGCGTTACAGGGGGCTTTGATGGCTACACCTTC. As protein: CASSVTGGFDGYTF.

The CDR3: CASRDSGPLGTEAFF. In nucleotides, the CDR3 is TGTGCCAGCAGGGATTCCGGGCCGTTGGGGACTGAAGCTTTCTTT. This rearrangement joins TRBV7-9 to TRBJ1-1; no definite D call. The CDR3 has 15 amino acids. V was shortened by 6 bases and J by 5 bases, with 19 bases between the two germline ends. Germline CDR1 SEHNR, CDR2 FQNEAQ (reference sequence). The full variable domain, completed using reference TRBV7-9 and TRBJ1-1, is DTGVSQNPRHKITKRGQNVTFRCDPISEHNRLYWYRQTLGQGPEFLTYFQNEAQLEKSRLLSDRFSAERPKGSFSTLEIQRTEQGDSAMYLCASRDSGPLGTEAFFGQGTRLTVV.

V usage is TRBV14 and J usage is TRBJ2-7; 10 bases are a match to TRBD1. This CDR3 is 13 amino acids long. CDR1 and CDR2 (germline): SGHDN, FVKESK. Trimming took 4 bases from V and 8 from J; bases not matched to a gene: 5. The CDR3 here is CASSLGQGYQQYV. The CDR3, as DNA: TGTGCCAGCAGCCTGGGACAGGGGTACCAGCAGTACGTC.

This chain uses TRBV19 with TRBJ1-2, with D perhaps TRBD1 (5 bases). The germline V gene has CDR1 LNHDA and CDR2 SQIVND (reference sequence). There are 12 residues in the CDR3. Between the trimmed V and J ends, which lost 7 bases and 2 bases, there was a span of 8 bases. Here the CDR3 DNA reads TGTGCCAGTACTTGGGGGAACTATGGCTACACCTTC. It yields the protein CASTWGNYGYTF.

The chain is built from TRBV5-6 and TRBJ1-5; 7 positions agree with TRBD1. The CDR3 runs to 18 residues. Losses at the gene ends were 0 bases for V and 10 bases for J; bases not matched to a gene: 19. Germline V gene sequence: CDR1 SGHDT, CDR2 YYEEEE. The CDR3 DNA reads as TGTGCCAGCAGCTTGGCCTTTTCAGGGGGTTCGGGAGTAGGCCCCCAGCATTTT. Protein sequence: CASSLAFSGGSGVGPQHF.

The CDR3 DNA reads as TGTGCCAGCAGCGAGCCCGGGGGGGAGGTGACCGGGGAGCTGTTTTTT. This codes for CASSEPGGEVTGELFF. The genes are TRBV7-9 and TRBJ2-2, with 8 positions matching TRBD2. The CDR3 loop spans 16 amino acids. CDR1 SEHNR and CDR2 FQNEAQ come from the germline V gene (reference sequence). Trimming cost V 5 bases and J 5 bases; bases outside gene matches: 10. Combining the CDR3 with reference TRBV7-9 and TRBJ2-2 gives the whole variable domain DTGVSQNPRHKITKRGQNVTFRCDPISEHNRLYWYRQTLGQGPEFLTYFQNEAQLEKSRLLSDRFSAERPKGSFSTLEIQRTEQGDSAMYLCASSEPGGEVTGELFFGEGSRLTVL.

The chain combines TRBV21-1 with TRBJ1-6. TRBV21-1 is marked as a pseudogene. The CDR3 has 17 amino acids. This CDR3 reads CASSLSGLSSYNSPLHF. The CDR3 nucleotides are TGTGCCAGCAGCCTATCGGGACTGAGCTCCTATAATTCACCCCTCCACTTT.

This sequence joins TRBV11-2 and TRBJ1-1; 7 bases match TRBD1. Germline V CDR1 and CDR2: SGHAT, FQNNGV. The CDR3 is 14 residues long. V gave up 6 bases and J gave up 7 bases; unmatched junction bases: 11. The CDR3 spells CASRLHQGVLEAFF. As DNA, the CDR3 is TGTGCCAGCAGACTTCATCAGGGGGTTCTTGAAGCTTTCTTT.

A single count supports this clone. The chain recombines TRBV6-5 with TRBJ1-1, with D unresolved. The CDR3 length is 10 residues. Germline V gene lookup returns CDR1 MNHEY and CDR2 SVGAGI. The V and J ends lost 10 bases and 5 bases respectively, with 8 bases between them. The chain's CDR3 is CATGDTEAFF. The CDR3 region has the DNA TGTGCCACTGGGGATACTGAAGCTTTCTTT.

The CDR3 region has the DNA TGTGCCAGCAGTTGGGCGACAGGGATGAGGGACGAGCAGTACTTC. It is translated as CASSWATGMRDEQYF. V and J are TRBV6-5 and TRBJ2-7, with TRBD1 matching over 7 bases. The CDR3 loop spans 15 amino acids. Germline CDR1 MNHEY, CDR2 SVGAGI. V trimming: 4 bases; J trimming: 5 bases; junction bases outside the gene matches: 11.

The CDR3, as DNA: TGCGCCAGCAGCCAAGAGGACAGACCCGGGGAGCTGTTTTTT. Translation: CASSQEDRPGELFF. This chain connects TRBV4-1 to TRBJ2-2, with TRBD1 as a possible D gene (6 bases). The CDR3 extends over 14 amino acids. The V end lost 0 bases, the J end lost 6 bases, and 8 bases lay between the germline ends. Germline V lookup: CDR1 MGHRA, CDR2 YSYEKL.

The rearrangement uses TRBV4-2 and TRBJ2-3; D is ambiguous. Germline lookup yields CDR1 LGHNA and CDR2 YNFKEQ. Trimming took 4 bases from V and 2 from J, leaving 16 bases between them. CDR3 length equals 16 residues. In DNA, the CDR3 is TGTGCCAGCAGCCCTCCCTGGATGGAACACACAGATACGCAGTATTTT. It encodes CASSPPWMEHTDTQYF.

The chain couples TRBV5-4 to TRBJ1-2, with 10 nucleotides matching TRBD1. Trimming removed 4 bases from V and 8 bases from J; junction bases left unmatched: 11. This CDR3 spans 15 amino acids. CDR1 SGHNT and CDR2 YYREEE come from the germline V gene (reference sequence). CDR3: CASSVPGQGPGGYTF. The DNA for the CDR3 is TGTGCCAGCAGCGTACCGGGACAGGGGCCGGGAGGCTACACCTTC.

CDR3 amino acids: CAWSVQGNQPQHF. CDR3 DNA sequence: TGTGCCTGGAGTGTACAGGGTAATCAGCCCCAGCATTTT. The chain employs TRBV30 and TRBJ1-5, with D tentatively TRBD1 (6 bases). This CDR3 contains 13 residues. V was trimmed by 0 bases and J by 4 bases, leaving 7 bases between them. Germline V gives CDR1 GTSNPN, CDR2 SVGIG (reference sequence). The full variable domain, with the rest looked up from reference TRBV30 and TRBJ1-5, is SQTIHQWPATLVQPVGSPLSLECTVEGTSNPNLYWYRQAAGRGLQLLFYSVGIGQISSEVPQNLSASRPQDRQFILSSKKLLLSDSGFYLCAWSVQGNQPQHFGDGTRLSIL.

As for this clone: At one end the junction does not follow the germline gene, possibly because of a read error. The chain joins TRBV28 to TRBJ1-1, with 9 bases that match TRBD1. The CDR3 covers 17 residues. Germline CDR1 and CDR2: MDHEN and SYDVKM. The CDR3 bases are TGTGCCACCAGTTACGAACGGGACAGGGCGGTGAACACTGAAGCTTTCTTT. Its translation: CATSYERDRAVNTEAFF.

The genes are TRBV10-3 and TRBJ1-3; D is unresolved. The CDR3 is made up of 15 amino acids. Per germline, CDR1 ENHRY and CDR2 SYGVKD. The germline V and J ends were trimmed by 3 bases and 4 bases, with 13 bases remaining between them. In DNA, the CDR3 is TGTGCCATCAGTGATCCCCTGGACTTAGGAAACACCATATATTTT. Protein product: CAISDPLDLGNTIYF.

J is TRBJ2-7 and V is TRBV19; no clear D. In germline, CDR1 is LNHDA, CDR2 SQIVND (reference sequence). With 2 bases removed from V and 3 bases from J, the gap between germline ends came to 8 bases. This CDR3 has 13 residues. The CDR3 bases are TGTGCCAGTAGTATAACGCCCGACTACGAGCAGTACTTC. It specifies CASSITPDYEQYF.

CDR3 sequence (DNA): TGCGCCAGCAGTGTTTCCGTCACCGGGGAGCTGTTTTTT. This gives the protein CASSVSVTGELFF. This chain joins TRBV10-1 and TRBJ2-2, with no clear D. Trimming took off 4 bases at V and 4 bases at J, with 7 bases between the two ends. The length of the CDR3 is 13 residues. Germline V gives CDR1 WNHNN, CDR2 SYGVQD (reference sequence).

The chain is built from TRBV27 and TRBJ2-5; 7 bases match TRBD1. J gave up 4 bases and V 5 bases, and 7 bases lay outside the gene matches. The CDR3 contains 14 residues. CDR1 and CDR2 from the germline V gene are MNHEY and SMNVEV (reference sequence). The CDR3 DNA reads as TGTGCCAGCAGTGTACCGACAGGGACAGAGACCCAGTACTTC. Encoded protein: CASSVPTGTETQYF.